This is a list of T cell receptor beta chains from one sample in a study of CD8 T cells in Susac syndrome. TCRdb passed the immunoSEQ multiplex PCR reads through MiXCR, listing each CDR3 protein once. The profile covers around 170,000 distinct CDR3 sequences, with under 95% appearing a single time and 0.065% to 0.1% taken by the ten largest. Sequencing input: CD4+ T cells from PBMCs. These receptors originate from a human donor in good health. The CDR3 runs from the conserved cysteine through the conserved F or W. The D gene is left open where the match is weak. Not all rows give a size; the values are once, few, many and, for expanded clones, a class.

j_call,v_call,clone_size,d_call,cdr3_aa,cdr3_nt
TRBJ1-6,TRBV3-1,-,TRBD1,CASSQLATGGNSPLHF,TGTGCCAGCAGCCAGTTGGCGACAGGGGGTAATTCACCCCTCCACTTT
TRBJ1-4,TRBV2,-,-,CASSETRRGIEKLFF,TGTGCCAGCAGTGAAACCCGCAGGGGAATTGAAAAACTGTTTTTT
TRBJ2-6,TRBV7-2,-,-,CATSGAGANVLTF,TGTGCCACCTCCGGCGCCGGGGCCAACGTCCTGACTTTC
TRBJ2-2,TRBV2,-,TRBD2,CASTLAGAPNTGELFF,TGTGCCAGCACCCTAGCGGGGGCTCCAAACACCGGGGAGCTGTTTTTT
TRBJ2-7,TRBV30,-,-,CAWSIGDTYEQYF,TGTGCCTGGAGTATAGGGGACACCTACGAGCAGTACTTC
TRBJ1-2,TRBV20-1,once,-,CSASGRKRQSLYGYTF,TGCAGTGCTAGTGGGAGGAAAAGGCAAAGTCTCTATGGCTACACCTTC
TRBJ1-1,TRBV20-1,-,TRBD1,CSARQGDTEAFF,TGCAGTGCTAGACAGGGGGACACTGAAGCTTTCTTT
TRBJ1-5,TRBV29-1,-,-,CSGSYNQPQHF,TGCAGCGGAAGCTATAATCAGCCCCAGCATTTT
TRBJ2-3,TRBV29-1,-,-,CSVKDTVSTDTQYF,TGCAGCGTGAAGGACACCGTTAGCACAGATACGCAGTATTTT
TRBJ2-1,TRBV6-1,-,-,CATAPGPFSYNEQFF,TGTGCCACCGCCCCAGGACCCTTCTCCTACAATGAGCAGTTCTTC
TRBJ2-7,TRBV6-5,-,TRBD1,CASSYSLVTGDEQYF,TGTGCCAGCAGTTACTCCTTAGTGACAGGGGACGAGCAGTACTTC
TRBJ1-1,TRBV3-1,-,-,CASSQYNTEAFF,TGTGCCAGCAGCCAGTACAACACTGAAGCTTTCTTT
TRBJ1-2,TRBV12-3/TRBV12-4,-,-,CASSFQEFYGYTF,TGTGCCAGCAGTTTCCAGGAGTTCTATGGCTACACCTTC
TRBJ2-7,TRBV6-2/TRBV6-3,-,-,CASTYAGTYEQYF,TGTGCCAGCACCTATGCGGGGACCTACGAGCAGTACTTC
TRBJ1-2,TRBV29-1,-,TRBD1,CSTLDRGNYGYTF,TGCTCAACCCTCGACAGGGGTAACTATGGCTACACCTTC
TRBJ2-5,TRBV14,-,-,CASRPSGVGQETQYF,TGTGCCAGCAGGCCAAGCGGAGTGGGGCAAGAGACCCAGTACTTC
TRBJ2-7,TRBV7-9,-,TRBD1,CASSSEYLRTGGADEQYF,TGTGCCAGCAGCTCGGAATACTTGAGGACAGGGGGCGCGGACGAGCAGTACTTC
TRBJ1-2,TRBV7-2,-,TRBD1,CASSFLATGGDDYGYTF,TGTGCCAGCAGCTTTTTAGCGACAGGGGGCGACGACTATGGCTACACCTTC
TRBJ2-5,TRBV20-1,-,-,CSARDRGGSQETQYF,TGCAGTGCTAGAGATCGTGGGGGTTCCCAAGAGACCCAGTACTTC
TRBJ1-2,TRBV5-1,-,-,CASSSAQTQYGYTF,TGCGCCAGCAGCTCGGCCCAAACGCAATATGGCTACACCTTC